A selection of T cell receptor beta chains follows, all from one sample in a study of T cell responses to AZD1222 COVID-19 vaccine. Here immunoSEQ multiplex PCR was the method, and the copy in TCRdb shows in-frame clones only, minus some. The table lists some 150,000 clones, approximately 90% of them singletons. The material was peripheral blood, obtained on day 0 of AZD1222 vaccination. The receptors were gathered from an adult in good health. Each CDR3 is given with its conserved first and last residue. The D gene is left open where the match is weak. Only some rows state a clone size, as once, few, many or a class for expanded clones.

D,size,V,J,DNA,CDR3
NA,NA,TRBV5-4,TRBJ2-3,TGTGCCAGCAGCCTGGGCGGTACAGATACGCAGTATTTT,CASSLGGTDTQYF
TRBD1,NA,TRBV9,TRBJ2-1,TGTGCCAGCAGCGGAGGACAGGGAAACGAGCAGTTCTTC,CASSGGQGNEQFF
TRBD1,NA,TRBV5-4,TRBJ1-5,TGTGCCAGCAGCTTGGACAGGGGGCAGCATCAGCCCCAGCATTTT,CASSLDRGQHQPQHF
NA,NA,TRBV6-5,TRBJ2-5,TGTGCCAGAGGTCCCCAAGAGACCCAGTACTTC,CARGPQETQYF
NA,NA,TRBV9,TRBJ1-3,TGTGCCAGCAGCGGGGACACCCGCTCTGGAAACACCATATATTTT,CASSGDTRSGNTIYF
NA,NA,TRBV28,TRBJ2-5,TGTGCCAGCAGTAGAGGACAACAAGAGACCCAGTACTTC,CASSRGQQETQYF
TRBD1,NA,TRBV28,TRBJ1-3,TGTGCCAGCAGTTCGCCCGCGGACAGGGTAAACACCATATATTTT,CASSSPADRVNTIYF
TRBD2,NA,TRBV25-1,TRBJ2-3,TGTGCCAGCACCCCGCCGGGACTAGCGGGAGGATCCACAGATACGCAGTATTTT,CASTPPGLAGGSTDTQYF
NA,NA,TRBV28,TRBJ2-1,TGTGCCAGCAGTTTCGTCAGGACAGACAATGAGCAGTTCTTC,CASSFVRTDNEQFF
NA,NA,TRBV29-1,TRBJ2-1,TGCAGCGTGGCATTAGCGTCTCCCTACAATGAGCAGTTCTTC,CSVALASPYNEQFF
NA,NA,TRBV2,TRBJ2-7,TGTGCCAGTTTTGTGGAGGTCTACGAGCAGTACTTC,CASFVEVYEQYF
NA,NA,TRBV5-1,TRBJ2-1,TGCGCCAGCAGCTTGGCCCTAAGCTCCTACAATGAGCAGTTCTTC,CASSLALSSYNEQFF
TRBD1,NA,TRBV7-2,TRBJ2-1,TGTGCCAGCAGCTTATCGGGACAGTACAATGAGCAGTTCTTC,CASSLSGQYNEQFF
NA,once,TRBV30,TRBJ2-3,TGTGCCTGGAGCCCCCTTGCGGATAGCACAGATACGCAGTATTTT,CAWSPLADSTDTQYF
NA,NA,TRBV6-2/TRBV6-3,TRBJ1-2,TGTGCCAGCAGTTACGAGGGGATGGAAGGCTACACCTTC,CASSYEGMEGYTF
TRBD1,NA,TRBV5-6,TRBJ1-4,TGTGCCAGCAGCTTCTCTACAGGGGTTAAAGAAAAACTGTTTTTT,CASSFSTGVKEKLFF
NA,once,TRBV5-4,TRBJ1-2,TGTGCCAGCAGCTTGCAAGGGGCCAATAACTATGGCTACACCTTC,CASSLQGANNYGYTF
NA,NA,TRBV27,TRBJ1-1,TGTGCCAGCAGTTATAAGGGGTACACTGAAGCTTTCTTT,CASSYKGYTEAFF
NA,NA,TRBV28,TRBJ2-7,TGTGCCAGCACCCAGGGAGGTGGTCGCGAGCAGTACTTC,CASTQGGGREQYF
NA,NA,TRBV7-6,TRBJ2-3,TGTGCCAGCAGCTTAGCTGGGGGGAGCACAGATACGCAGTATTTT,CASSLAGGSTDTQYF
TRBD1,NA,TRBV10-1,TRBJ1-6,TGCGCCAGCAGTTTCTGGGACAGGGGGGTGAAAAATAATTCACCCCTCCACTTT,CASSFWDRGVKNNSPLHF
TRBD1,NA,TRBV9,TRBJ2-2,TGTGCCAGCAGCCCCGGGACAGGGCGCACCGGGGAGCTGTTTTTT,CASSPGTGRTGELFF
TRBD1,NA,TRBV25-1,TRBJ2-2,TGTGCCAGCAGTGAGATAGGGGGCGACGGGGAGCTGTTTTTT,CASSEIGGDGELFF
NA,NA,TRBV5-4,TRBJ1-1,TGTGCCAGCAGCTTAGAAAAGGACTCAGGGATAGGGAACACTGAAGCTTTCTTT,CASSLEKDSGIGNTEAFF
TRBD1,NA,TRBV6-5,TRBJ1-2,TGTGCCAGCAGTTACGACGACAGGGCTAACTATGGCTACACCTTC,CASSYDDRANYGYTF
TRBD2,NA,TRBV4-2,TRBJ2-2,TGTGCCAGCAGCCAAGCCCCAGCGGGAGTTCGCACCGGGGAGCTGTTTTTT,CASSQAPAGVRTGELFF
TRBD2,NA,TRBV7-9,TRBJ2-1,TGTGCCAGCAGCGGCCGGACTAGCGCCCCCGGCCATGAGCAGTTCTTC,CASSGRTSAPGHEQFF